This TCR beta chain was found in a study of cytomegalovirus exposure and HLA in healthy donors. Study background: In terms of ancestry, the Caucasian-associated cluster contained about 81% of the approximately 400 genotyped donors.

About this clone itself: Its matching antigen is unknown.

It was with 60 Vbeta and 13 Jbeta primers that the PCR ran. The repertoire was sequenced with immunoSEQ multiplex PCR; TCRdb's copy has only in-frame clones and lacks some. The data contain around 53,000 clones, around 70% of them seen just once; the ten biggest clones take up 2.5% to 3%. Trimming took 8 bases from V and 6 from J; bases not matched to a gene: 13. The germline gives CDR1 ENHRY, CDR2 SYGVKD. The CDR3 spans 15 residues. Study outcomes and limitations: Later analysis identified about 18,000 TCR beta sequences associated with HLA alleles, using a false discovery rate threshold of 0.05. The listing of roughly 160 TCR beta chains classed them as cytomegalovirus-associated.

The receptor's source is a man in his late teens or twenties in good health and CMV-seronegative. Material for sequencing was PBMCs. The rearrangement uses TRBV10-3 and TRBJ2-1, with 7 bases that match TRBD2. CDR3 nucleotides: TGTGCCATCTCCTCGACTAGTCGCGGGGGCAATGAGCAGTTCTTC. This encodes CAISSTSRGGNEQFF.